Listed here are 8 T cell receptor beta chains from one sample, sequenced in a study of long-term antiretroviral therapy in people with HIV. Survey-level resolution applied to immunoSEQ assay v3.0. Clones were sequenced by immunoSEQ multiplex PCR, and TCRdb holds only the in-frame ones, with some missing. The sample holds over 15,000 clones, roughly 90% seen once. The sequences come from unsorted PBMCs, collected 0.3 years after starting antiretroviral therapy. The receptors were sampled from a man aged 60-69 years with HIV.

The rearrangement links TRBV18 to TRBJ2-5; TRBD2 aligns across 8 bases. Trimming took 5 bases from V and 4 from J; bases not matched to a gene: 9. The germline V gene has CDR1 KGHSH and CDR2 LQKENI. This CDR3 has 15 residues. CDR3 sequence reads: CASSATGGPGETQYF. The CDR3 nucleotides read TGTGCCAGCTCAGCGACGGGGGGGCCCGGAGAGACCCAGTACTTC.

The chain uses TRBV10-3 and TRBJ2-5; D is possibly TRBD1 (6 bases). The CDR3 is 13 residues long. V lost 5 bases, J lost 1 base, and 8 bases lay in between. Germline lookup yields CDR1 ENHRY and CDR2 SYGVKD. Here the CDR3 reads CAISWDTQETQYF. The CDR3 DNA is TGTGCCATCAGTTGGGACACCCAAGAGACCCAGTACTTC.

This CDR3 reads CASSAVGGDTEAFF. The CDR3 nucleotides are TGTGCCAGCAGTGCTGTTGGCGGGGACACTGAAGCTTTCTTT. This chain connects TRBV2 to TRBJ1-1; D gene unclear. V was cut by 4 bases and J by 3 bases, with 12 bases left in between. The V gene's germline CDR1 is SNHLY and CDR2 FYNNEI. CDR3 length equals 14 residues.

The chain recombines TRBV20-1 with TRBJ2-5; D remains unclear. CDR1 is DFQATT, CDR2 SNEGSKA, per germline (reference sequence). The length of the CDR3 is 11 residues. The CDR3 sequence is CSLDVQETQYF. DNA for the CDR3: TGCAGCCTGGACGTCCAAGAGACCCAGTACTTC.

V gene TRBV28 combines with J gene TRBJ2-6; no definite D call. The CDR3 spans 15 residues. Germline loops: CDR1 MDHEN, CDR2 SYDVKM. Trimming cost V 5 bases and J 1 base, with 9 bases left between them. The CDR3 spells CASSRINSGANVLTF. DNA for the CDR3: TGTGCCAGCAGTCGAATTAATTCTGGGGCCAACGTCCTGACTTTC.

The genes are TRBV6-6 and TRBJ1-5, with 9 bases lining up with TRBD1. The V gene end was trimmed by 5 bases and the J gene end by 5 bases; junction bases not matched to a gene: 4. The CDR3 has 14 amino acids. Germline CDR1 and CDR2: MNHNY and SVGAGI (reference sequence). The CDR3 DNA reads TGTGCCAGCAGTCGGACAGGGGTTTATCAGCCCCAGCATTTT. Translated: CASSRTGVYQPQHF.

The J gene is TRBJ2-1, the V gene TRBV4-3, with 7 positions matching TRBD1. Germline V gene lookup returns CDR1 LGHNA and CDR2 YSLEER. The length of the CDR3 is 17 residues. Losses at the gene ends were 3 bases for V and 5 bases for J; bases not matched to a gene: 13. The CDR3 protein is CASSHFSHGQENNEQFF. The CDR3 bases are TGCGCCAGCAGCCACTTCTCCCACGGACAGGAGAACAATGAGCAGTTCTTC.

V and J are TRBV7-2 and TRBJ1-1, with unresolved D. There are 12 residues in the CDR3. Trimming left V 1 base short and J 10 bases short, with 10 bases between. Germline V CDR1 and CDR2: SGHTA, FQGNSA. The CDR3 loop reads CASSLVVEGAFF. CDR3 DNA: TGTGCCAGCAGCTTAGTGGTGGAAGGAGCTTTCTTT.